This T cell receptor beta chain originates from a study of cytomegalovirus exposure and HLA in healthy donors. Study-wide background: The 100 to 150 validation repertoires, a later analysis reported, used the same platform as the 550 to 700 repertoires from the first cohort.

The sample holds a few counts of this clone. Its antigen is as yet unknown. TCRdb's table, derived via immunoSEQ multiplex PCR, lists solely in-frame clones and lacks some. The table shows over 45,000 clones, with about nine tenths occurring only once. This CDR3 spans 12 amino acids. Trimming took 5 bases from V and 5 from J; bases not matched to a gene: 2. Per germline, CDR1 SGHNT and CDR2 YENEEA. Study outcomes and limitations: It was confirmed in vitro that a few of the CMV-associated chains were specific for CMV antigens. Reported performance of the classifier showed diagnosis of cytomegalovirus status with high specificity and sensitivity. There were some public TCRs occurring in many donors, but most TCR sequences were rare.

Input material: PBMCs. V is TRBV11-3 and J is TRBJ1-1; 7 bases are shared with TRBD1. The TCR was taken from a man between 18 and 35 years old in good health and CMV-seronegative. The CDR3 loop is CASSQGVTEAFF. CDR3 nucleotides: TGTGCCAGCAGCCAGGGGGTTACTGAAGCTTTCTTT.